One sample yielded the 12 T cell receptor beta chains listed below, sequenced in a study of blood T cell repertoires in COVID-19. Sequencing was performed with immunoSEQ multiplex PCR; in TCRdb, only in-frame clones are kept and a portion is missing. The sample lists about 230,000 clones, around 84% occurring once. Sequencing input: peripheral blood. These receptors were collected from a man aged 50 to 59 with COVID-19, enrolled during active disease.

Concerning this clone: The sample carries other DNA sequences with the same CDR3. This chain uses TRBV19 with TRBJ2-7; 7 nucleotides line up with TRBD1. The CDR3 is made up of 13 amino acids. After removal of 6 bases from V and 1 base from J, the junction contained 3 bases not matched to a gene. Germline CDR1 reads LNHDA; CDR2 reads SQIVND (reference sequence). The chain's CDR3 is CASSTTGSYEQYF. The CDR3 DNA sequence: TGTGCCAGTAGCACGACAGGGTCCTACGAGCAGTACTTC.

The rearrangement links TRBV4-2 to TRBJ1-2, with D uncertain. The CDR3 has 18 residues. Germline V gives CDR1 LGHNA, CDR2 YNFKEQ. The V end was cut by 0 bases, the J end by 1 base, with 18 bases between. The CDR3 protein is CASSQDSFNLGGNYGYTF. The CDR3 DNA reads TGTGCCAGCAGCCAAGATTCGTTCAATCTAGGCGGTAACTATGGCTACACCTTC.

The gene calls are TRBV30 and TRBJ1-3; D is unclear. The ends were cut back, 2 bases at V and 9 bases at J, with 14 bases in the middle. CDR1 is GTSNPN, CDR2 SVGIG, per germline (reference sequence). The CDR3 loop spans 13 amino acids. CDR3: CAWSKIAPGTIYF. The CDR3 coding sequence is TGTGCCTGGAGTAAGATAGCTCCGGGCACCATATATTTT.

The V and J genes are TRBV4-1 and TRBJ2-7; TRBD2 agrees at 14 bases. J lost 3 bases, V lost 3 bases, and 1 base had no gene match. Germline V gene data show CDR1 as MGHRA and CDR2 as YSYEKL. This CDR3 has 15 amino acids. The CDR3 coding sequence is TGCGCCAGCAGCCAGGGACTAGCGGGAGTCTACGAGCAGTACTTC. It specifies CASSQGLAGVYEQYF.

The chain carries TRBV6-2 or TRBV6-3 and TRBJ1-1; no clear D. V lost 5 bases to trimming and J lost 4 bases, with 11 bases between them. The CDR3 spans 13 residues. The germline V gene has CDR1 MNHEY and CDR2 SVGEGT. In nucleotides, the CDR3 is TGTGCCAGCAGTCAAGCGTCGAGCACTGAAGCTTTCTTT. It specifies CASSQASSTEAFF.

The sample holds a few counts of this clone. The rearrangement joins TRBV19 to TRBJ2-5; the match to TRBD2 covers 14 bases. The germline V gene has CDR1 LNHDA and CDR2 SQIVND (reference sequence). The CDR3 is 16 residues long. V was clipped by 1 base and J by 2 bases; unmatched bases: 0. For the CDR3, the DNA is TGTGCCAGTAGTATAGGACTAGCGGGGGGGCAAGAGACCCAGTACTTC. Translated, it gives CASSIGLAGGQETQYF.

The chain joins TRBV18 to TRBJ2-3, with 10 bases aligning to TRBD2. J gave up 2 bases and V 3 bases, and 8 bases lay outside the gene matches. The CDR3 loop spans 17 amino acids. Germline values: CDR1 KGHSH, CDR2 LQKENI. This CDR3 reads CASSPGSSGGATDTQYF. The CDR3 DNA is TGTGCCAGCTCACCGGGTAGCAGCGGGGGGGCCACAGATACGCAGTATTTT.

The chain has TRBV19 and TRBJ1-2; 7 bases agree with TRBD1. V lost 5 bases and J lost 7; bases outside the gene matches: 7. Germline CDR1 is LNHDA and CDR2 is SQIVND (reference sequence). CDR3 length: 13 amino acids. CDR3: CASSVSKGAGYTF. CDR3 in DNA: TGTGCCAGTAGTGTGTCCAAGGGGGCTGGCTACACCTTC.

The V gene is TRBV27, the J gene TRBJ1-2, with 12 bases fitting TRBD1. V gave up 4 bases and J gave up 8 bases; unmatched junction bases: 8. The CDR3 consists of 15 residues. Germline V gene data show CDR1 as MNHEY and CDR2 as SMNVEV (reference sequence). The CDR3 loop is CASSWGTGGDGGYTF. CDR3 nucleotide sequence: TGTGCCAGCAGTTGGGGGACAGGGGGCGATGGGGGCTACACCTTC.

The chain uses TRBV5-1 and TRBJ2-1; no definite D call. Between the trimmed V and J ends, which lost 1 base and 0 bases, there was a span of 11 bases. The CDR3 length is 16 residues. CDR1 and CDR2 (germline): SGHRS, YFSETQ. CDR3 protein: CASSLNYQSSYNEQFF. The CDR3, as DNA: TGCGCCAGCAGCTTGAACTACCAGAGCTCCTACAATGAGCAGTTCTTC.

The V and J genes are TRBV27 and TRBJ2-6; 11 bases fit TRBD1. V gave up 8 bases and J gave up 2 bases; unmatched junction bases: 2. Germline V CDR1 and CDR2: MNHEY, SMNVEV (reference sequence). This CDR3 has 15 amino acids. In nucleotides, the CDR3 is TGTGCCAGCGGACAGGGGGCGCCTGGGGCCAACGTCCTGACTTTC. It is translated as CASGQGAPGANVLTF.

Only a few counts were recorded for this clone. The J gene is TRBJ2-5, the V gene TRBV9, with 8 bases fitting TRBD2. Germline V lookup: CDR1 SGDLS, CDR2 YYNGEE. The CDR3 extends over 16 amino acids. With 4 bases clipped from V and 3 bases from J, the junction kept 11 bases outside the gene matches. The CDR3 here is CASSPLSGGPEETQYF. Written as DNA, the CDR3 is TGTGCCAGCAGCCCCCTGTCGGGGGGGCCGGAAGAGACCCAGTACTTC.